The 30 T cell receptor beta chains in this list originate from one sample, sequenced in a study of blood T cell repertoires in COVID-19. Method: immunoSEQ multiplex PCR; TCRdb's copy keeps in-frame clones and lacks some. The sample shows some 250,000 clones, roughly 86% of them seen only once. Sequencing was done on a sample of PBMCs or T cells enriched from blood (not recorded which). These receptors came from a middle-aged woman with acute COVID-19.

CDR3 residues: CASSTGSSGLHYGYTF. For the CDR3, the DNA is TGCGCCAGCAGCACCGGGAGTTCAGGGCTGCACTATGGCTACACCTTC. The chain is built from TRBV5-1 and TRBJ1-2; the D gene is possibly TRBD1 (5 bases). Germline loops: CDR1 SGHRS, CDR2 YFSETQ. V was clipped by 4 bases and J by 3 bases, with 19 bases between them. CDR3 length: 16 amino acids.

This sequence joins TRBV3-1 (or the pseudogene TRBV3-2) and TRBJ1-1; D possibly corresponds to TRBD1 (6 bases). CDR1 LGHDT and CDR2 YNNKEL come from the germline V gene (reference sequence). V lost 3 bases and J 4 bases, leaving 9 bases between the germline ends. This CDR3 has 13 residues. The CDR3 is CASSQATGTEAFF. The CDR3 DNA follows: TGTGCCAGCAGCCAGGCGACAGGCACTGAAGCTTTCTTT.

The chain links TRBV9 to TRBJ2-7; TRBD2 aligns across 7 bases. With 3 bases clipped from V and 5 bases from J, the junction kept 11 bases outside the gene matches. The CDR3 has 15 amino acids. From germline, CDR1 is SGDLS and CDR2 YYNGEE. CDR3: CASSAFGRESDEQYF. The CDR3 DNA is TGTGCCAGCAGCGCTTTTGGGCGGGAGTCCGACGAGCAGTACTTC.

DNA of the CDR3: TGTGCCAGCAGCCCGACAGTGAGCTCCTACAATGAGCAGTTCTTC. Amino acid sequence: CASSPTVSSYNEQFF. J is TRBJ2-1 and V is TRBV7-8; TRBD1 is a possible D gene (5 bases). In germline, CDR1 is SGHVS, CDR2 FQNEAQ. The CDR3 sequence is 15 residues long. Trimming took off 5 bases at V and 0 bases at J, with 11 bases between the two ends.

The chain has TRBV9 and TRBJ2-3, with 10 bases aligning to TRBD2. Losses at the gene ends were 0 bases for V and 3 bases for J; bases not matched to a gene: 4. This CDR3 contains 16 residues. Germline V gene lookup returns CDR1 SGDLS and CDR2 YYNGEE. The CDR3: CASSVASGSFTDTQYF. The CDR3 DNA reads TGTGCCAGCAGCGTAGCTAGCGGGAGTTTTACAGATACGCAGTATTTT.

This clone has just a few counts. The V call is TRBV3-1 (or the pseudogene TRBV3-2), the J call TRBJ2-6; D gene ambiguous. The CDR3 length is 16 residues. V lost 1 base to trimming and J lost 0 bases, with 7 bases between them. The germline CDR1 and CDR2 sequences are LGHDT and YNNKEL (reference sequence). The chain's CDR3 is CASSQVAYSGANVLTF. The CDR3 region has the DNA TGTGCCAGCAGCCAAGTTGCGTACTCTGGGGCCAACGTCCTGACTTTC.

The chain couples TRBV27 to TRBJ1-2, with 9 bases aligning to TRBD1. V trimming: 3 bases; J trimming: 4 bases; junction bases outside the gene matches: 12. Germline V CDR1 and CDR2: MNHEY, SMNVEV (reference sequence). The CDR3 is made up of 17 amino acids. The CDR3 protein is CASSLTGQGPSRYGYTF. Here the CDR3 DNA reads TGTGCCAGCAGTTTGACGGGACAGGGTCCCTCCCGCTATGGCTACACCTTC.

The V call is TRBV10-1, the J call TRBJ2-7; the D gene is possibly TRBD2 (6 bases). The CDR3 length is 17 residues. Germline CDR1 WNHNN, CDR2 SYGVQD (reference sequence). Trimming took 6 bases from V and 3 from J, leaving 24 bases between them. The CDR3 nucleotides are TGCGCCAGCAGCGACCAAACCTCGGGTGGCGGGAACTACGAGCAGTACTTC. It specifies CASSDQTSGGGNYEQYF.

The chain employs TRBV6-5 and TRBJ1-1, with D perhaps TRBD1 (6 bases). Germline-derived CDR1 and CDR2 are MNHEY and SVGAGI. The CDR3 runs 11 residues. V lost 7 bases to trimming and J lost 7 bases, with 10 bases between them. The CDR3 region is CASTKGVEAFF. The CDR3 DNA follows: TGTGCCAGCACCAAGGGGGTTGAAGCTTTCTTT.

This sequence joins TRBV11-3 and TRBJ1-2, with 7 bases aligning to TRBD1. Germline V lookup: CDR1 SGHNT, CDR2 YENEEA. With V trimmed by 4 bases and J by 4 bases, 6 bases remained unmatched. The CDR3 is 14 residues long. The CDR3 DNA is TGTGCCAGCAGCTCGACAGGGCCCTTCTATGGCTACACCTTC. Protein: CASSSTGPFYGYTF.

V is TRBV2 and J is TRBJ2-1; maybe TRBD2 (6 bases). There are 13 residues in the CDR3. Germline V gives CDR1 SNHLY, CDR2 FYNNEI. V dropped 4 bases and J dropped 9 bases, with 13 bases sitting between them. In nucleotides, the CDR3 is TGTGCCAGCAGTGTTCTCCGGGAGAGTGAGCAGTTCTTC. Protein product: CASSVLRESEQFF.

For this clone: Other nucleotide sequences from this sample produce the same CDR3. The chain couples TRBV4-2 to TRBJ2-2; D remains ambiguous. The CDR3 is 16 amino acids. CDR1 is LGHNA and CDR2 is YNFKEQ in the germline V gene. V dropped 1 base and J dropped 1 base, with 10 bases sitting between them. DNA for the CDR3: TGTGCCAGCAGCCAAGTTGGCGGAGAGAACACCGGGGAGCTGTTTTTT. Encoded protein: CASSQVGGENTGELFF.

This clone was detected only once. The CDR3 protein is CVISLVNTEAFF. CDR3 coding DNA: TGTGTCATATCACTCGTGAACACTGAAGCTTTCTTT. The chain joins TRBV30 to TRBJ1-1; D call uncertain. The germline V gene has CDR1 GTSNPN and CDR2 SVGIG (reference sequence). The CDR3 has 12 residues.

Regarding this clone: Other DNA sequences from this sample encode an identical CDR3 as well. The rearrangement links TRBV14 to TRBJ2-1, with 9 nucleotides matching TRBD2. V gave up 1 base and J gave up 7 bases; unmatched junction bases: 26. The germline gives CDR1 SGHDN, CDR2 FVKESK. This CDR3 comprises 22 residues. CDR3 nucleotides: TGTGCCAGCAGCCAAGCGCCCCAGTGGCTAGCGGGACTTCCTACGAGATATAATGAGCAGTTCTTC. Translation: CASSQAPQWLAGLPTRYNEQFF.

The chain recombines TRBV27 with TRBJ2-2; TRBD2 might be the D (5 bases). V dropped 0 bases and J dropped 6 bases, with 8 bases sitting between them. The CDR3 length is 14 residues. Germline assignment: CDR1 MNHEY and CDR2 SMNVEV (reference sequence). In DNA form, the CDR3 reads TGTGCCAGCAGTTTATCGCGGGTGGCCGGGGAGCTGTTTTTT. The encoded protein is CASSLSRVAGELFF.

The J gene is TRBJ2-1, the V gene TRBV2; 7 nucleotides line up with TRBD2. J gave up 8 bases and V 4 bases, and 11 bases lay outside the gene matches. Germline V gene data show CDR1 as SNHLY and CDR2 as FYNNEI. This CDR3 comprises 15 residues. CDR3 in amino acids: CASSGEGNPRDEQFF. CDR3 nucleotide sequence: TGTGCCAGCAGTGGGGAGGGGAACCCCCGGGATGAGCAGTTCTTC.

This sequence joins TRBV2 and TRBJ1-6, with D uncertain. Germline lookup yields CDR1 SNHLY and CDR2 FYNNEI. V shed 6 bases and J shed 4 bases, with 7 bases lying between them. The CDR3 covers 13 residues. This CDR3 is CASRSRYNSPLHF. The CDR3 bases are TGTGCCAGCAGGAGTCGTTATAATTCACCCCTCCACTTT.

CDR3 nucleotides: TGTGCCAGCAGCCCAGCGGGACAGGGGACCACCTCCTATAATTCACCCCTCCACTTT. Translated: CASSPAGQGTTSYNSPLHF. The rearrangement links TRBV7-6 to TRBJ1-6, with 10 nucleotides matching TRBD1. CDR1 is SGHVS and CDR2 is FNYEAQ in the germline V gene. The trim removed 5 bases at V and 0 bases at J, leaving 10 bases unmatched. This CDR3 is 19 amino acids long.

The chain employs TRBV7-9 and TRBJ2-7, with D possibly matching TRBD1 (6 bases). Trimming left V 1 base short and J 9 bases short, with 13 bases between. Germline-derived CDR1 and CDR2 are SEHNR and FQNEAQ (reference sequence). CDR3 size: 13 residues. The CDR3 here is CASSLDPQGGQYF. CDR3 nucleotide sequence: TGTGCCAGCAGCTTAGACCCACAGGGTGGGCAGTACTTC.

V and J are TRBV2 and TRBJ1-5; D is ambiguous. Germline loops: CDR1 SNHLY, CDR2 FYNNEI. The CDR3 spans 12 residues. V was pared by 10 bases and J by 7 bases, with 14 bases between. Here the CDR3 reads CATSTGVQPQHF. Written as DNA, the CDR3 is TGTGCCACCTCGACCGGGGTCCAGCCCCAGCATTTT.

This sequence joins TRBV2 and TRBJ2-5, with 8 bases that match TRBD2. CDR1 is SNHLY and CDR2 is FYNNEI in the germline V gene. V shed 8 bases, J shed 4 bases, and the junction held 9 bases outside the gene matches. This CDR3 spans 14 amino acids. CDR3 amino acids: CASRTGTRSETQYF. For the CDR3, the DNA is TGTGCCAGCCGAACCGGGACTAGATCAGAGACCCAGTACTTC.

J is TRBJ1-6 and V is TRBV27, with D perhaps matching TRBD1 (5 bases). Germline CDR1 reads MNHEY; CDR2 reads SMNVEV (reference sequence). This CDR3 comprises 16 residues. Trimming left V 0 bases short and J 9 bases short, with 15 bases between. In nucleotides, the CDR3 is TGTGCCAGCAGTTTATCGGGTTGGGGCAGAGGTTCACCCCTCCACTTT. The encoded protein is CASSLSGWGRGSPLHF.

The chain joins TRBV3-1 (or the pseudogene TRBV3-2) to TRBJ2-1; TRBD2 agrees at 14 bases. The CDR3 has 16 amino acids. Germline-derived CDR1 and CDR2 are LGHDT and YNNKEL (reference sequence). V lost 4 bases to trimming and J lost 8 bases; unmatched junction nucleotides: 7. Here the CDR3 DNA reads TGTGCCAGCAGCCGCGGACTAGCGGGAGGAACGGATGAGCAGTTCTTC. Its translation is CASSRGLAGGTDEQFF.

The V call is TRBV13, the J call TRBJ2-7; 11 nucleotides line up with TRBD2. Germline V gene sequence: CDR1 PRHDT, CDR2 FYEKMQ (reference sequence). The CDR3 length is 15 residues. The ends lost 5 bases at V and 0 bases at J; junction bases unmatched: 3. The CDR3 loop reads CASSHTSGSSYEQYF. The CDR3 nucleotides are TGTGCCAGCAGCCATACTAGCGGGAGCTCCTACGAGCAGTACTTC.

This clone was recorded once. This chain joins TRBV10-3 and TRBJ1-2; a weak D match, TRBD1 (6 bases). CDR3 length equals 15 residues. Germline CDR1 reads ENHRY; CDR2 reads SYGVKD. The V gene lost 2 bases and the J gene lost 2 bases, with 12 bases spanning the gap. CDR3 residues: CAISERTGSNYGYTF. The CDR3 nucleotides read TGTGCCATCAGTGAGAGAACAGGGTCGAACTATGGCTACACCTTC.

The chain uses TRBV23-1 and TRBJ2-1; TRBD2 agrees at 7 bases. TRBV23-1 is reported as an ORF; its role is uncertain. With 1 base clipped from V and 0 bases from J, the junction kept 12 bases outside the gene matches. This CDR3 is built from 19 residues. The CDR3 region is CASSQWESGIGSSYNEQFF. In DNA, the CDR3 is TGCGCCAGCAGTCAATGGGAAAGCGGGATCGGAAGCTCCTACAATGAGCAGTTCTTC.

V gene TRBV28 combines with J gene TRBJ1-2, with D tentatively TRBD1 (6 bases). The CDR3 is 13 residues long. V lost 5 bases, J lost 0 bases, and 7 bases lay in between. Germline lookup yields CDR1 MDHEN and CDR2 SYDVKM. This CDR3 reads CASSRTANYGYTF. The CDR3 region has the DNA TGTGCCAGCAGTCGGACAGCTAACTATGGCTACACCTTC.

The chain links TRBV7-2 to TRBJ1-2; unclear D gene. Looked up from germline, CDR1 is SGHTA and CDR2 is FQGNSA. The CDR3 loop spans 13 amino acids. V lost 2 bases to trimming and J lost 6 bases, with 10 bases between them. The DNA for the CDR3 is TGTGCCAGCAGCTTAAACACCGCTCATGGCTACACCTTC. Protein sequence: CASSLNTAHGYTF.

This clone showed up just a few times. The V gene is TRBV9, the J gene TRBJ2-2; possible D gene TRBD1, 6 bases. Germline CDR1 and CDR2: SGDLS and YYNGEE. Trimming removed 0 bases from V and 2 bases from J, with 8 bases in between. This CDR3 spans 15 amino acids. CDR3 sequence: CASSVVQGNTGELFF. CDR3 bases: TGTGCCAGCAGCGTAGTACAGGGAAACACCGGGGAGCTGTTTTTT. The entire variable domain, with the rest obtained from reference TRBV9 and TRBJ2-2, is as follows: DSGVTQTPKHLITATGQRVTLRCSPRSGDLSVYWYQQSLDQGLQFLIQYYNGEERAKGNILERFSAQQFPDLHSELNLSSLELGDSALYFCASSVVQGNTGELFFGEGSRLTVL.

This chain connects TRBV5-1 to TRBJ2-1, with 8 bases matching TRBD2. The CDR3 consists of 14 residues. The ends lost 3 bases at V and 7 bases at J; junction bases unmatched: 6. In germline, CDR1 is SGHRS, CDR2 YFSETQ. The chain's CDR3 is CASSSGTRMNEQFF. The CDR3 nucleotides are TGCGCCAGCAGCTCCGGGACTAGGATGAATGAGCAGTTCTTC.